The 25 T cell receptor beta chains below were found in one sample sequenced in a study of T cell changes during pregnancy in multiple sclerosis. Data came from immunoSEQ multiplex PCR; TCRdb stores just in-frame clones and leaves some out. The data hold tens of thousands of clones, with around nine tenths observed a single time. The material was peripheral blood, obtained in the third trimester of pregnancy. These receptors were collected from a female donor with multiple sclerosis, enrolled in a pregnancy study.

The chain uses TRBV7-8 and TRBJ2-1; D may be TRBD2 (6 bases). V dropped 1 base and J dropped 8 bases, with 24 bases sitting between them. Germline-derived CDR1 and CDR2 are SGHVS and FQNEAQ. The CDR3 spans 18 residues. The CDR3 bases are TGTGCCAGCAGCTTAGTTAATAGGGGACTTTCCGAGGTCGATGAGCAGTTCTTC. This translates into CASSLVNRGLSEVDEQFF. The full variable domain, completed using reference TRBV7-8 and TRBJ2-1, is GAGVSQSPRYKVAKRGQDVALRCDPISGHVSLFWYQQALGQGPEFLTYFQNEAQLDKSGLPSDRFFAERPEGSVSTLKIQRTQQEDSAVYLCASSLVNRGLSEVDEQFFGPGTRLTVL.

This chain links TRBV6-6 with TRBJ1-1, with TRBD1 matching 8 bases. This CDR3 comprises 15 residues. Germline V gene data show CDR1 as MNHNY and CDR2 as SVGAGI (reference sequence). The V gene end was trimmed by 5 bases and the J gene end by 1 base; junction bases not matched to a gene: 6. The CDR3 loop is CASSRWDRQNTEAFF. In DNA form, the CDR3 reads TGTGCCAGCAGTCGATGGGACAGGCAGAACACTGAAGCTTTCTTT.

In its sample, this clone ranks as medium-sized. The sample contains more than one DNA sequence encoding this CDR3. The J gene is TRBJ1-4, the V gene TRBV30; D call uncertain. The V and J ends lost 0 bases and 8 bases respectively, with 7 bases between them. Looked up from germline, CDR1 is GTSNPN and CDR2 is SVGIG (reference sequence). The CDR3 contains 12 residues. The CDR3 nucleotides read TGTGCCTGGAGTGTACTTAGAGAAAAACTGTTTTTT. Its translation is CAWSVLREKLFF. The full variable domain, completed using reference TRBV30 and TRBJ1-4, is SQTIHQWPATLVQPVGSPLSLECTVEGTSNPNLYWYRQAAGRGLQLLFYSVGIGQISSEVPQNLSASRPQDRQFILSSKKLLLSDSGFYLCAWSVLREKLFFGSGTQLSVL.

V gene TRBV11-2 combines with J gene TRBJ2-7; 8 positions agree with TRBD1. J gave up 3 bases and V 6 bases, and 10 bases lay outside the gene matches. The CDR3 sequence is 15 residues long. CDR1 SGHAT and CDR2 FQNNGV come from the germline V gene. This chain's CDR3 is CASRQSGTGRYEQYF. CDR3 bases: TGTGCCAGCAGGCAATCCGGGACAGGTCGCTACGAGCAGTACTTC.

The chain couples TRBV10-3 to TRBJ2-1; 9 bases are a match to TRBD2. J was trimmed by 9 bases and V by 6 bases; bases with no gene match: 12. The CDR3 consists of 15 residues. CDR1 is ENHRY and CDR2 is SYGVKD in the germline V gene. The CDR3 nucleotides are TGTGCCATCAGCGGACTAGCGCCGGAGGGTGGTGAGCAGTTCTTC. Protein sequence: CAISGLAPEGGEQFF.

The V and J genes are TRBV6-1 and TRBJ2-5; maybe TRBD1 (6 bases). V was trimmed by 3 bases and J by 5 bases, leaving 10 bases between them. This CDR3 has 13 residues. From germline, CDR1 is MNHNS and CDR2 SASEGT. Here the CDR3 DNA reads TGTGCCAGCAGTGAGGGGGCTGTGGAGACCCAGTACTTC. It yields the protein CASSEGAVETQYF.

The chain links TRBV4-2 to TRBJ2-5, with 9 bases identical to TRBD2. The DNA end is a closer match to TRBJ2-7, so the J assignment may be wrong. The CDR3 is made up of 16 amino acids. Germline-derived CDR1 and CDR2 are LGHNA and YNFKEQ. CDR3 protein: CASSQDRGSGGYEQYF. DNA for the CDR3: TGTGCCAGCAGCCAAGATAGGGGTAGCGGGGGCTACGAGCAGTACTTC.

The V gene is TRBV5-1, the J gene TRBJ2-1; D might be TRBD2 (5 bases). Trimming left V 4 bases short and J 15 bases short, with 17 bases between. The CDR3 has 12 amino acids. Germline V gene data show CDR1 as SGHRS and CDR2 as YFSETQ. CDR3 in amino acids: CASSPRGSLRFF. The CDR3 DNA reads as TGCGCCAGCAGCCCCCGGGGTTCTCTGCGGTTCTTC.

V and J are TRBV5-4 and TRBJ2-5, with TRBD2 matching over 7 bases. The trim removed 6 bases at V and 0 bases at J, leaving 11 bases unmatched. Germline-derived CDR1 and CDR2 are SGHNT and YYREEE (reference sequence). This CDR3 contains 16 residues. The CDR3 spells CASNQIGRGYQETQYF. The DNA of the CDR3 is TGTGCCAGCAATCAAATAGGGCGGGGGTACCAAGAGACCCAGTACTTC.

The chain couples TRBV5-1 to TRBJ2-3, with 11 bases fitting TRBD2. The CDR3 length is 16 residues. Germline-derived CDR1 and CDR2 are SGHRS and YFSETQ. Germline trimming cut 4 bases from V and 2 bases from J; bases unmatched to any gene: 6. In DNA form, the CDR3 reads TGCGCCAGCAGCGGGGGACTAGCGGAACTCACAGATACGCAGTATTTT. Translating gives CASSGGLAELTDTQYF.

The V gene is TRBV7-9, the J gene TRBJ2-2; 9 bases align to TRBD1. The CDR3 runs 15 residues. Trimming took 8 bases from V and 6 from J; bases not matched to a gene: 10. Germline V CDR1 and CDR2: SEHNR, FQNEAQ (reference sequence). The CDR3 loop is CASALPGQGPGELFF. The CDR3 DNA reads as TGTGCCAGCGCTTTGCCGGGACAGGGACCCGGGGAGCTGTTTTTT.

This sequence joins TRBV9 and TRBJ2-5; 8 bases map to TRBD1. V dropped 3 bases and J dropped 1; count of bases not matched to a gene: 2. The CDR3 is 14 residues long. Germline CDR1 SGDLS, CDR2 YYNGEE. This chain's CDR3 is CASSDDRGQETQYF. CDR3 coding DNA: TGTGCCAGCAGCGACGACAGGGGCCAAGAGACCCAGTACTTC.

This chain uses TRBV28 with TRBJ1-1; the D gene is possibly TRBD1 (6 bases). The germline gives CDR1 MDHEN, CDR2 SYDVKM. V was trimmed by 8 bases and J by 5 bases, leaving 9 bases between them. The CDR3 runs 11 residues. Here the CDR3 reads CASGRGTEAFF. CDR3 sequence (DNA): TGTGCCAGCGGAAGGGGGACTGAAGCTTTCTTT.

The chain carries TRBV19 and TRBJ1-5; D may be TRBD1 (6 bases). The CDR3 is 19 residues long. The V end lost 0 bases, the J end lost 3 bases, and 21 bases lay between the germline ends. CDR1 and CDR2 from the germline V gene are LNHDA and SQIVND (reference sequence). CDR3 DNA: TGTGCCAGTAGTATAGATCGTTTTTGGACGGGACATCCCAATCAGCCCCAGCATTTT. Its protein product is CASSIDRFWTGHPNQPQHF.

The chain is built from TRBV5-1 and TRBJ2-7, with TRBD2 matching 11 bases. CDR3 size: 15 residues. Germline V gene data show CDR1 as SGHRS and CDR2 as YFSETQ. The trim removed 3 bases at V and 3 bases at J, leaving 5 bases unmatched. CDR3 in DNA: TGCGCCAGCAGCTGGACCGGGACTAGCGGCTACGAGCAGTACTTC. It is translated as CASSWTGTSGYEQYF.

The chain employs TRBV4-1 and TRBJ2-7; TRBD2 might be the D (5 bases). The CDR3 totals 17 residues. The V and J ends lost 4 bases and 2 bases respectively, with 21 bases between them. Germline V gene lookup returns CDR1 MGHRA and CDR2 YSYEKL. CDR3 amino acids: CASSPADYNYPTYEQYF. The CDR3 bases are TGCGCCAGCAGCCCCGCCGACTATAATTACCCCACCTACGAGCAGTACTTC.

The count of this clone is one. This rearrangement joins TRBV7-9 to TRBJ2-1, with TRBD2 matching over 12 bases. This CDR3 has 19 residues. Unmatched junction bases numbered 8, after V lost 2 bases and J lost 0 bases. Germline V lookup: CDR1 SEHNR, CDR2 FQNEAQ (reference sequence). CDR3 nucleotides: TGTGCCAGCAGCTTAACTAGCGGGAGGCCTGGGATCTCCTACAATGAGCAGTTCTTC. Amino acids: CASSLTSGRPGISYNEQFF.

V usage is TRBV7-9 and J usage is TRBJ1-4; 9 bases match TRBD1. The germline V gene has CDR1 SEHNR and CDR2 FQNEAQ (reference sequence). The CDR3 totals 15 residues. J gave up 6 bases and V 4 bases, and 6 bases lay outside the gene matches. Here the CDR3 reads CASSSGTGRDEKLFF. DNA of the CDR3: TGTGCCAGCAGCTCAGGGACAGGGCGGGATGAAAAACTGTTTTTT.

The V call is TRBV7-6, the J call TRBJ2-3, with a possible D match to TRBD2 (6 bases). The CDR3 is 16 amino acids. Trimming cost V 1 base and J 1 base, with 12 bases left between them. Germline V gene sequence: CDR1 SGHVS, CDR2 FNYEAQ. CDR3 nucleotides: TGTGCCAGCAGCTTAGGGGGAGGCGGGGGCACAGATACGCAGTATTTT. Encoded protein: CASSLGGGGGTDTQYF. The full variable domain, completed using reference TRBV7-6 and TRBJ2-3, is GAGVSQSPRYKVTKRGQDVALRCDPISGHVSLYWYRQALGQGPEFLTYFNYEAQQDKSGLPNDRFSAERPEGSISTLTIQRTEQRDSAMYRCASSLGGGGGTDTQYFGPGTRLTVL.

This chain joins TRBV30 and TRBJ1-4; 7 nucleotides align to TRBD1. The trim removed 0 bases at V and 3 bases at J, leaving 4 bases unmatched. The CDR3 runs to 15 residues. Germline CDR1 GTSNPN, CDR2 SVGIG (reference sequence). The CDR3 nucleotides read TGTGCCTGGAGTGTAAACAGGGGAGCTAATGAAAAACTGTTTTTT. The encoded protein is CAWSVNRGANEKLFF.

The chain employs TRBV27 and TRBJ2-5, with 11 bases identical to TRBD2. The CDR3 consists of 17 residues. Germline V lookup: CDR1 MNHEY, CDR2 SMNVEV (reference sequence). Germline trimming cut 1 base from V and 2 bases from J; bases unmatched to any gene: 6. The CDR3 region is CASSLWITSGRQETQYF. The CDR3 DNA follows: TGTGCCAGCAGTTTATGGATCACTAGCGGGAGACAAGAGACCCAGTACTTC.

The V call is TRBV12-2, the J call TRBJ2-7; the D call in the table, TRBD2, was not verified against the DNA. TRBV12-2 is described as a pseudogene. CDR3 length equals 17 residues. The DNA of the CDR3 is TGTGCAAGTCGCGCTAGGTTGCGGCGACCCATTACGAGAGAGCAGTACTTC. Its protein is CASRARLRRPITREQYF.

Details on this clone: Within the sample, other DNA sequences also encode this same CDR3. This chain uses TRBV5-1 with TRBJ2-7; 9 bases match TRBD1. Per germline, CDR1 SGHRS and CDR2 YFSETQ. The J segment lost 5 bases and the V segment lost 4 bases, leaving 4 bases of the junction unmatched. The CDR3 spans 13 residues. The CDR3: CASSLTGGHEQYF. In nucleotides, the CDR3 is TGCGCCAGCAGCCTGACAGGGGGACACGAGCAGTACTTC.

There are a few counts of this clone. The chain combines TRBV9 with TRBJ1-1; TRBD1 is a possible D gene (6 bases). The CDR3 sequence is 13 residues long. V was shortened by 3 bases and J by 4 bases, with 10 bases between the two germline ends. CDR1 is SGDLS, CDR2 YYNGEE, per germline. The DNA of the CDR3 is TGTGCCAGCAGCGGAGGGGGTTTCACTGAAGCTTTCTTT. It encodes CASSGGGFTEAFF.

The gene calls are TRBV7-9 and TRBJ2-1; TRBD2 matches 12 bases. V shed 6 bases, J shed 7 bases, and the junction held 7 bases outside the gene matches. Germline CDR1 reads SEHNR; CDR2 reads FQNEAQ (reference sequence). The CDR3 is 15 residues long. CDR3 sequence: CASSPWTSGTNEQFF. CDR3 in DNA: TGTGCCAGCAGTCCCTGGACTAGCGGGACGAATGAGCAGTTCTTC.